This T cell receptor beta chain was documented in a study of shared clonotypes between healthy human individuals. This clone has only a few counts. Looked up from germline, CDR1 is SGHVS and CDR2 is FQNEAQ. Trimming removed 0 bases at V and 8 bases at J, with 11 bases between. There are 14 residues in the CDR3. This table comes from immunoSEQ multiplex PCR, and its TCRdb copy is limited to in-frame clones, with some not included. The sample lists some 87,000 clones, around 68% occurring once. This TCR came from a man younger than 45 in good health. The chain combines TRBV7-8 with TRBJ2-1; tentatively, D is TRBD2 (5 bases). The sequencing sample was made of memory CD8+ T cells sorted from blood. The sample's subset: CD45RO+ cells pooled with CCR7-negative TemRA cells. This chain's CDR3 is CASSLAGEVHEQFF. CDR3 in DNA: TGTGCCAGCAGCTTAGCGGGAGAGGTCCATGAGCAGTTCTTC.